The next 20 T cell receptor beta chains were all read from a single sample in a study of T-cell reconstitution after alpha-beta-depleted transplantation in children. Preparation of the TCRbeta library used unique molecular identifiers. In TCRdb, the PCR reads were re-called with MiXCR into one record per CDR3 protein. The table lists some 490,000 distinct CDR3 sequences, about 12% of them singletons. The specimen was PBMCs from the stem cell graft donor, collected from the stem cell graft. All receptors derive from a human donor who donated a stem cell graft to a child with combined immunodeficiency.

This clonotype occurred many times. V gene TRBV3-1 combines with J gene TRBJ2-2; D unclear. The V and J ends lost 2 bases and 6 bases respectively, with 4 bases between them. CDR1 is LGHDT and CDR2 is YNNKEL in the germline V gene (reference sequence). The CDR3 contains 12 residues. The chain's CDR3 is CASSQTSGELFF. CDR3 nucleotides: TGTGCCAGCAGCCAAACCTCCGGGGAGCTGTTTTTT.

V is TRBV28 and J is TRBJ2-1; D unclear. Trimming stripped 8 bases from V and 4 bases from J, with 9 bases between. This CDR3 comprises 12 residues. The germline V gene encodes CDR1 MDHEN and CDR2 SYDVKM. CDR3 bases: TGTGCCAGCGCCGTGTCTTACAATGAGCAGTTCTTC. Translation gives CASAVSYNEQFF.

A few counts support this clonotype. The chain joins TRBV30 to TRBJ2-7, with unresolved D. This CDR3 spans 12 amino acids. Germline CDR1 GTSNPN, CDR2 SVGIG (reference sequence). V was clipped by 2 bases and J by 0 bases, with 5 bases between them. This CDR3 is CAWSTVSYEQYF. The CDR3 DNA is TGTGCCTGGAGTACAGTCTCCTACGAGCAGTACTTC. Supplemented by reference TRBV30 and TRBJ2-7, the full variable domain reads SQTIHQWPATLVQPVGSPLSLECTVEGTSNPNLYWYRQAAGRGLQLLFYSVGIGQISSEVPQNLSASRPQDRQFILSSKKLLLSDSGFYLCAWSTVSYEQYFGPGTRLTVT.

The chain combines TRBV5-1 with TRBJ2-7, with 7 bases lining up with TRBD1. The CDR3 extends over 16 amino acids. J lost 2 bases, V lost 0 bases, and 8 bases had no gene match. Germline values: CDR1 SGHRS, CDR2 YFSETQ. The CDR3 DNA follows: TGCGCCAGCAGCTTGGAGACGACAGGGTCCCCCTACGAGCAGTACTTC. The encoded protein is CASSLETTGSPYEQYF.

The V and J genes are TRBV19 and TRBJ2-2; D unresolved. Trimming stripped 3 bases from V and 4 bases from J, with 9 bases between. Germline V gene lookup returns CDR1 LNHDA and CDR2 SQIVND (reference sequence). This CDR3 comprises 14 residues. CDR3 loop: CASSIRQPTGELFF. The CDR3 DNA follows: TGTGCCAGTAGTATCAGGCAGCCCACCGGGGAGCTGTTTTTT.

In its sample, this clonotype was seen many times. The V and J genes are TRBV29-1 and TRBJ2-2; D is undetermined. This CDR3 is 13 amino acids long. V was pared by 3 bases and J by 4 bases, with 9 bases between. Germline V CDR1 and CDR2: SQVTM, ANQGSEA. CDR3 in DNA: TGCAGCGTTGAGCCGAGGAGCACCGGGGAGCTGTTTTTT. It codes for CSVEPRSTGELFF.

Worth noting for this clonotype: This may be a read error: a much more frequent sequence differs by one nucleotide. The chain uses TRBV11-1 and TRBJ1-1; no firm D call. CDR1 is SGHAT and CDR2 is FQDESV in the germline V gene (reference sequence). This CDR3 is built from 14 residues. The CDR3 DNA reads as TGTGCCAGCAGCGAGATCGGGGTGAACACTGAAGCTCTCTTT. Translation gives CASSEIGVNTEALF.

In its sample, this clonotype was seen many times. V usage is TRBV12-3 or TRBV12-4 and J usage is TRBJ2-3; D unresolved. The CDR3 sequence is 12 residues long. Trimming stripped 4 bases from V and 5 bases from J, with 7 bases between. CDR3 loop: CASSSSQDTQYF. DNA of the CDR3: TGTGCCAGCAGTTCCTCTCAAGATACGCAGTATTTT.

This clonotype was seen ten or more times. The chain's CDR3 is CATSRDRPPNEQFF. The CDR3 nucleotides are TGTGCCACCAGCAGAGACCGGCCCCCCAATGAGCAGTTCTTC. This chain links TRBV15 with TRBJ2-1; no clear D gene. The CDR3 consists of 14 residues. V lost 0 bases to trimming and J lost 6 bases, with 9 bases between them. Per the germline V gene, CDR1 is LNHNV and CDR2 is YYDKDF (reference sequence).

V and J are TRBV30 and TRBJ2-3; TRBD2 matches at 8 bases. V trimming: 0 bases; J trimming: 2 bases; junction bases outside the gene matches: 4. The germline V gene encodes CDR1 GTSNPN and CDR2 SVGIG (reference sequence). CDR3 length: 15 amino acids. CDR3 bases: TGTGCCTGGAGTGTACGAGGACTAGCCACAGATACGCAGTATTTT. It codes for CAWSVRGLATDTQYF.

With regard to this clonotype: Its ends do not fully match the called genes, so a read error is possible. This rearrangement joins TRBV3-1 to TRBJ2-1, with a weak D call TRBD1 (6 bases). The CDR3 is made up of 18 amino acids. Germline-derived CDR1 and CDR2 are LGHDT and YNNKEL (reference sequence). The CDR3, as DNA: TGTGCCACCAGCCAATTCCGGTTAGGACAGAGCTCCTACAATGAGCAGTTCTTC. It specifies CATSQFRLGQSSYNEQFF.

The chain has TRBV6-5 and TRBJ2-1, with 9 bases that match TRBD1. This CDR3 spans 16 amino acids. CDR1 and CDR2 (germline): MNHEY, SVGAGI. V lost 4 bases to trimming and J lost 0 bases; unmatched junction nucleotides: 4. DNA of the CDR3: TGTGCCAGCAGTTGGGCGGGACAGGGCTCCTACAATGAGCAGTTCTTC. Its protein is CASSWAGQGSYNEQFF.

This clonotype has a count of ten or more. This chain connects TRBV12-3 or TRBV12-4 to TRBJ2-3; D is unclear. Trimming removed 3 bases from V and 5 bases from J, with 6 bases in between. This CDR3 region has 12 residues. The CDR3 sequence: CASSFRGDTQYF. The CDR3 DNA is TGTGCCAGCAGTTTTCGTGGAGATACGCAGTATTTT.

The CDR3 here is CASSYRTAMNTEAFF. In DNA form, the CDR3 reads TGTGCCAGCAGTTACAGGACAGCCATGAACACTGAAGCTTTCTTT. V usage is TRBV6-2 or TRBV6-3 and J usage is TRBJ1-1; weak D call: TRBD1 (6 bases). This CDR3 spans 15 amino acids. CDR1 is MNHEY and CDR2 is SVGEGT in the germline V gene. Trimming left V 2 bases short and J 0 bases short, with 10 bases between.

This clonotype was detected only a few times. This sequence joins TRBV15 and TRBJ1-1; unclear D gene. CDR1 and CDR2 from the germline V gene are LNHNV and YYDKDF (reference sequence). This CDR3 is built from 15 residues. The V gene lost 3 bases and the J gene lost 2 bases, with 13 bases spanning the gap. The CDR3 protein is CATSRDYRGNTEAFF. For the CDR3, the DNA is TGTGCCACCAGCAGGGATTACAGAGGTAACACTGAAGCTTTCTTT.

CDR3 in DNA: TGTGCCTCCTGGAGTGGGGGACAGGGAGAGTATGGCTACACCTTC. Amino acids: CASWSGGQGEYGYTF. The chain couples TRBV30 to TRBJ1-2; TRBD1 aligns across 9 bases. CDR1 GTSNPN and CDR2 SVGIG come from the germline V gene (reference sequence). The CDR3 covers 15 residues. Trimming cost V 7 bases and J 5 bases; bases outside gene matches: 14.

The J gene is TRBJ2-7, the V gene TRBV6-1, with TRBD2 matching 7 bases. This CDR3 has 15 amino acids. Germline-derived CDR1 and CDR2 are MNHNS and SASEGT. J lost 5 bases, V lost 8 bases, and 15 bases had no gene match. The chain's CDR3 is CASSRLQRETNEQYF. The CDR3 region has the DNA TGTGCCAGCTCTAGGCTACAGCGGGAAACCAACGAGCAGTACTTC.

This clonotype was seen only a few times. V gene TRBV19 combines with J gene TRBJ1-1, with unresolved D. V lost 2 bases and J lost 3, with 10 bases in between. In germline, CDR1 is LNHDA, CDR2 SQIVND (reference sequence). The CDR3 sequence is 14 residues long. The CDR3 region is CASSINRLDTEAFF. The CDR3 DNA reads TGTGCCAGTAGTATAAACAGATTGGACACTGAAGCTTTCTTT.

The genes are TRBV5-1 and TRBJ2-7; D unclear. The CDR3 consists of 14 residues. The germline V and J ends were trimmed by 0 bases and 7 bases, with 14 bases remaining between them. Germline loops: CDR1 SGHRS, CDR2 YFSETQ. In DNA, the CDR3 is TGCGCCAGCAGCTTGGGTGGGGTTACGCGGGAGCAGTACTTC. Protein sequence: CASSLGGVTREQYF.

The V call is TRBV6-1, the J call TRBJ2-7; the D gene is possibly TRBD1 (6 bases). Germline CDR1 is MNHNS and CDR2 is SASEGT. The CDR3 loop spans 14 amino acids. Deletions cut 5 bases from V and 3 bases from J, with 14 bases between. CDR3 DNA: TGTGCCAGCAGTCGGCCCAGGGGATTCTACGAGCAGTACTTC. Amino acid sequence: CASSRPRGFYEQYF.